These T cell receptor beta chains were read from a single sample in a study of neurological immune-mediated disorders. TCRdb re-called the 5' RACE reads through MiXCR, storing one row per CDR3 protein. Of 25,000 to 35,000 distinct CDR3 sequences listed, 5.5% to 6% are singletons. The sequenced material came from CD4+ T cells from blood. Receptor source: a woman aged 45-60 years in good health. Both conserved end residues are part of each CDR3. A D gene is named only where the DNA matches it firmly. Clone size is given for some rows only: seen once, a few or many times, or a class if the clone is expanded.

clone size	J gene	D gene	V gene	CDR3 DNA	CDR3 protein
many	TRBJ2-7	-	TRBV28	TGTGCCAGCAGTTTGACAGCCGCCCCCCGCGAGCAGTACTTC	CASSLTAAPREQYF
-	TRBJ1-5	TRBD1	TRBV7-2	TGTGCCAGCAGCGAGGACAGGGGAAATATTCATCAGCCCCAGCATTTT	CASSEDRGNIHQPQHF
many	TRBJ2-6	-	TRBV7-2	TGTGCCAGCAGCCGAGACAGTTCCTCTGGGGCCAACGTCCTGACTTTC	CASSRDSSSGANVLTF
-	TRBJ2-2	TRBD1	TRBV28	TGTGCCAGCAGTTTGGTGACAGGGGGCTTGTTTGCCGGGGAGCTGTTTTTT	CASSLVTGGLFAGELFF
many	TRBJ1-6	-	TRBV20-1	TGCAGTGCAAAGGGGGAGGTGGCGAAGGGGGGTTCACCCCTCCACTTT	CSAKGEVAKGGSPLHF
few	TRBJ2-2	TRBD1	TRBV29-1	TGCAGCGTACAACAGGGGGCGGTCGGGGAGCTGTTTTTT	CSVQQGAVGELFF
many	TRBJ1-4	-	TRBV28	TGTGCCAGCAGTCTCTTGGGTGAAAAACTGTTTTTT	CASSLLGEKLFF
many	TRBJ2-7	-	TRBV14	TGTGCCAGCAGGCCGACCGTCTTC	CASRPTVF
many	TRBJ2-3	TRBD1	TRBV14	TGTGCCAGCAGCCAAGATCCCGCAAGGACAGGGTGGTACACAGATACGCAGTATTTT	CASSQDPARTGWYTDTQYF
many	TRBJ2-1	TRBD2	TRBV24-1	TGTGCCACCAGTGATCCGGGACTAGCGGGGGGGAGCTCCTACAATGAGCAGTTCTTC	CATSDPGLAGGSSYNEQFF
many	TRBJ1-1	-	TRBV29-1	TGCAGCGTTGAAGCCACAGACGACACTGAAGCTTTCTTT	CSVEATDDTEAFF
many	TRBJ2-2	-	TRBV4-1	TGCGCCAGCAGCCAAGATCCCCGGGGCGGTCAGAACACCGGGGAGCTGTTTTTT	CASSQDPRGGQNTGELFF
many	TRBJ1-4	-	TRBV7-2	TGTGCCAGCAGCTTAGGATCTAATGAAAAACTGTTTTTT	CASSLGSNEKLFF
many	TRBJ1-4	-	TRBV4-3	TGCGCCAGCAGCCAATACGCTGGCCAGGGTAGTGAAAAACTGTTTTTT	CASSQYAGQGSEKLFF
many	TRBJ2-5	-	TRBV3-1	TGTGCCAGCAGCTTTCGACAGCGCCAAGAGACCCAGTACTTC	CASSFRQRQETQYF
many	TRBJ2-7	TRBD1	TRBV10-3	TGTGCCATCAGTGAGTCGACAGGGAATGACGAGCAGTACTTC	CAISESTGNDEQYF
many	TRBJ2-7	-	TRBV14	TGTGCCAGCAGCCAAGCACAGTTCTCCTACGAGCAGTACTTC	CASSQAQFSYEQYF
many	TRBJ1-1	TRBD1	TRBV10-3	TGTGCCATCCGGGACAGAGCTACGGGCACTGAAGCTTTCTTT	CAIRDRATGTEAFF
many	TRBJ2-7	-	TRBV7-8	TGTGCCAGCAGACCCGGGACCGGGACCTACGAGCAGTACTTC	CASRPGTGTYEQYF
many	TRBJ1-4	-	TRBV2	TGTGCCAGCAGTGAGACAGATGAAAAACTGTTTTTT	CASSETDEKLFF